The rows below give T cell receptor beta chains drawn from one sample of a study of CD8 T cells in Susac syndrome. TCRdb independently ran MiXCR on the immunoSEQ multiplex PCR reads; one entry per CDR3 protein. The table includes about 210,000 distinct CDR3 sequences, approximately 95% detected once. The specimen sequenced was CD4+ T cells from PBMCs. These receptors came from a human donor with multiple sclerosis. Each CDR3 is given with its conserved first and last residue. A D gene is named only where the DNA matches it firmly. Some rows have no size entry. The others give once, few or many, or a class for an expanded clone.

>TRBV5-4|-|TRBJ2-4|-
CASSLEAGFDIQYF
TGTGCCAGCAGCTTGGAGGCAGGGTTTGACATTCAGTACTTC
>TRBV19|-|TRBJ2-5|TRBD1
CASRGQARETQYF
TGTGCCAGTAGGGGACAGGCAAGGGAGACCCAGTACTTC
>TRBV6-5|-|TRBJ2-4|-
CASSPRSLAKNIQYF
TGTGCCAGCAGCCCAAGGTCGCTAGCCAAAAACATTCAGTACTTC
>TRBV29-1|-|TRBJ2-7|-
CSVEDPREGSEQYF
TGCAGCGTTGAAGATCCCAGGGAAGGTAGCGAGCAGTACTTC
>TRBV30|-|TRBJ1-6|TRBD1
CAWTPGQTRSPLHF
TGTGCCTGGACTCCGGGACAGACGAGATCACCCCTCCACTTT
>TRBV21-1|-|TRBJ2-5|-
CASSSPQETQYF
TGTGCCAGCAGCTCCCCCCAAGAGACCCAGTACTTC
>TRBV27|-|TRBJ1-1|-
CASSWGHPNTEAFF
TGTGCCAGCAGTTGGGGACACCCTAACACTGAAGCTTTCTTT
>TRBV25-1|-|TRBJ2-7|-
CASLGQTEQYF
TGTGCCAGCCTGGGCCAGACCGAGCAGTACTTC
>TRBV3-1|-|TRBJ2-1|-
CASSQVGQTVNEQFF
TGTGCCAGCAGCCAAGTGGGGCAGACGGTCAATGAGCAGTTCTTC
>TRBV6-5|few|TRBJ2-2|-
CASSRNTGELFF
TGTGCCAGCAGTCGTAACACCGGGGAGCTGTTTTTT
>TRBV6-2/TRBV6-3|-|TRBJ1-5|-
CASSRGGGNQPQHF
TGTGCCAGCAGTCGCGGGGGCGGTAATCAGCCCCAGCATTTT
>TRBV7-2|-|TRBJ2-1|-
CASSLASGRNNEQFF
TGTGCCAGCAGCTTAGCGTCGGGCCGGAACAATGAGCAGTTCTTC
>TRBV25-1|-|TRBJ2-3|TRBD1
CASSIQGAGSTDTQYF
TGTGCCAGCAGTATACAGGGGGCGGGTAGCACAGATACGCAGTATTTT
>TRBV25-1|-|TRBJ1-2|-
CASSEYGANGYTF
TGTGCCAGCAGTGAATATGGGGCAAATGGCTACACCTTC
>TRBV6-6|-|TRBJ1-2|-
CANSLRADGRGYTF
TGTGCCAATTCCCTTCGGGCAGACGGACGCGGCTACACCTTC
>TRBV29-1|-|TRBJ1-2|-
CSVVAGWPGYTF
TGCAGCGTTGTGGCAGGGTGGCCTGGCTACACCTTC
>TRBV20-1|-|TRBJ2-5|-
CSANALADVETQYF
TGCAGTGCTAACGCTTTAGCGGACGTGGAGACCCAGTACTTC
>TRBV5-1|-|TRBJ2-1|-
CASSLEGGPWDEQFF
TGCGCCAGCAGCTTGGAGGGGGGGCCCTGGGATGAGCAGTTCTTC
>TRBV20-1|-|TRBJ1-1|-
CSARTVNTEAFF
TGCAGTGCTAGGACTGTGAACACTGAAGCTTTCTTT
>TRBV15|-|TRBJ2-7|-
CATSRDQLGAEEQYF
TGTGCCACCAGCAGAGATCAGTTGGGGGCAGAGGAGCAGTACTTC
>TRBV30|-|TRBJ1-6|-
CAWNPGLDSPLHF
TGTGCCTGGAATCCGGGACTTGATTCACCCCTCCACTTT
>TRBV5-4|-|TRBJ2-2|TRBD2
CASSWGSSGYSGELFF
TGTGCCAGCAGCTGGGGGTCTAGCGGCTATTCTGGGGAGCTGTTTTTT
>TRBV29-1|-|TRBJ2-7|-
CSVGPDSYEQYF
TGCAGCGTTGGGCCAGATAGCTACGAGCAGTACTTC
>TRBV5-1|once|TRBJ2-5|-
CASSLASARETQYF
TGCGCCAGCAGCTTGGCCTCGGCTCGGGAGACCCAGTACTTC
>TRBV23-1|-|TRBJ2-2|TRBD2
CASSQDSGGPLINTGELFF
TGCGCCAGCAGTCAAGATAGCGGGGGGCCATTGATTAACACCGGGGAGCTGTTTTTT
>TRBV20-1|-|TRBJ1-2|-
CSARGNLGGGYTF
TGCAGTGCTAGAGGAAATCTGGGAGGCGGCTACACCTTC
>TRBV29-1|-|TRBJ1-4|-
CSVKDRATNEKLFF
TGCAGCGTTAAAGACCGGGCAACTAATGAAAAACTGTTTTTT
>TRBV3-1|once|TRBJ2-7|-
CASSPIRDLSYEQYF
TGTGCCAGCAGCCCCATCCGGGACTTATCCTACGAGCAGTACTTC
>TRBV18|-|TRBJ2-6|-
CASSPPGTGANVLTF
TGTGCCAGCTCACCACCAGGGACTGGGGCCAACGTCCTGACTTTC
>TRBV12-3/TRBV12-4|-|TRBJ1-6|-
CASSLRGDLHF
TGTGCCAGCAGTTTACGGGGAGACCTCCACTTT
>TRBV29-1|-|TRBJ1-1|-
CSVSPRRTEAFF
TGCAGCGTTTCCCCCAGGCGGACTGAAGCTTTCTTT
>TRBV7-9|-|TRBJ1-3|TRBD1
CASSSDRQGFGNTIYF
TGTGCCAGCAGCTCCGACCGACAGGGGTTTGGAAACACCATATATTTT
>TRBV12-3/TRBV12-4|once|TRBJ1-2|TRBD1
CASSSDRVGGYTF
TGTGCCAGCAGCTCCGACAGGGTTGGAGGCTACACCTTC
>TRBV24-1|-|TRBJ1-5|TRBD1
CATSDLTGAQHF
TGTGCCACCAGTGATTTGACAGGGGCCCAGCATTTT
>TRBV23-1|-|TRBJ2-5|-
CASSLGVVDPEETQYF
TGCGCCAGCAGTCTCGGAGTAGTGGACCCCGAAGAGACCCAGTACTTC
>TRBV20-1|once|TRBJ1-6|TRBD1
CSARNRGNSPLHF
TGCAGTGCTAGAAACAGGGGGAATTCACCCCTCCACTTT
>TRBV20-1|-|TRBJ2-5|-
CSARGAEETQYF
TGCAGTGCTAGGGGGGCCGAAGAGACCCAGTACTTC
>TRBV12-5|-|TRBJ2-1|-
CASGGGAEAYNEQFF
TGTGCTAGTGGCGGAGGGGCGGAAGCCTACAATGAGCAGTTCTTC
>TRBV7-9|-|TRBJ2-7|-
CASSPAETEFSYYEEQYF
TGTGCCAGCAGCCCTGCTGAGACAGAGTTCTCCTACTACGAGGAGCAGTACTTC
>TRBV2|-|TRBJ1-5|-
CASSDPTWGQPQHF
TGTGCCAGCAGTGACCCAACGTGGGGGCAGCCCCAGCATTTT
>TRBV3-1|-|TRBJ2-7|-
CASSQAPPNYEQYF
TGTGCCAGCAGCCAAGCCCCTCCTAACTACGAGCAGTACTTC
>TRBV29-1|-|TRBJ2-3|TRBD2
CSVRTSGFTDTQYF
TGCAGCGTCCGGACTAGCGGGTTCACAGATACGCAGTATTTT
>TRBV6-5|-|TRBJ2-1|-
CASSYGPGSSYNEQFF
TGTGCCAGCAGTTACGGGCCCGGGAGCTCCTACAATGAGCAGTTCTTC
>TRBV24-1|-|TRBJ2-1|-
CATSLGGRSNEQFF
TGTGCCACCAGTCTTGGGGGGCGCTCGAATGAGCAGTTCTTC
>TRBV5-4|-|TRBJ1-2|-
CASSSTGHYGYTF
TGTGCCAGCAGCTCGACAGGCCACTATGGCTACACCTTC
>TRBV20-1|-|TRBJ1-2|TRBD1
CSARRGQGLGGYTF
TGCAGTGCTAGACGCGGACAGGGTCTAGGTGGCTACACCTTC
>TRBV29-1|-|TRBJ1-2|TRBD1
CSVEPPGTGIGYGYTF
TGCAGCGTTGAACCCCCCGGGACAGGGATTGGCTATGGCTACACCTTC
>TRBV24-1|-|TRBJ1-5|-
CATSDSGNNQPQHF
TGTGCCACCAGTGATTCTGGGAACAATCAGCCCCAGCATTTT
>TRBV30|once|TRBJ2-7|-
CAWSGTGGYEQYF
TGTGCCTGGAGTGGAACCGGTGGCTACGAGCAGTACTTC
>TRBV3-1|-|TRBJ2-5|TRBD1
CASSSGTVQETQYF
TGTGCCAGCAGCTCCGGGACAGTCCAAGAGACCCAGTACTTC
>TRBV20-1|-|TRBJ1-5|-
CSATGGTHQPQHF
TGCAGTGCCACGGGGGGGACCCATCAGCCCCAGCATTTT
>TRBV29-1|-|TRBJ2-3|-
CSADERIGVDTQYF
TGCAGCGCCGACGAGCGAATCGGGGTAGATACGCAGTATTTT
>TRBV27|-|TRBJ2-7|TRBD1
CASSRPGQGAREQYF
TGTGCCAGCAGTCGACCGGGACAGGGAGCTCGCGAGCAGTACTTC
>TRBV29-1|-|TRBJ2-7|TRBD1
CSGGQGEGNEQYF
TGCAGCGGGGGACAGGGCGAGGGCAACGAGCAGTACTTC